Listed below are T cell receptor beta chains from one sample, sequenced in a study of post-analysis software for immune sequencing data. TCRdb fed the PCR reads into MiXCR, producing one record per CDR3 protein. The repertoire consists of a few hundred thousand distinct CDR3 sequences, with approximately 38% occurring once and the leading ten covering about an eighth. The sequencing sample was made of blood. The source is a girl aged 5 to 17 with multiple sclerosis. Both conserved end residues are part of each CDR3. The D gene is left open where the match is weak. Some rows have no size entry. The others give once, few or many, or a class for an expanded clone.

V gene	clone size	D gene	J gene	CDR3 protein	CDR3 DNA
TRBV29-1	-	-	TRBJ2-1	CSVSGLGIAYNEQFF	TGCAGCGTTTCTGGTTTGGGGATCGCCTACAATGAGCAGTTCTTC
TRBV5-5	-	-	TRBJ1-5	CASSLSRLQRSNQPQHF	TGTGCCAGCAGCCTATCACGCCTCCAGCGCAGCAATCAGCCCCAGCATTTT
TRBV10-3	few	-	TRBJ2-7	CAISEGTWVLYEQYF	TGTGCCATCAGTGAGGGGACTTGGGTCCTCTACGAGCAGTACTTC
TRBV29-1	-	-	TRBJ2-3	CSVVTLTVGSTDTQYF	TGCAGCGTTGTTACTCTGACAGTGGGGAGCACAGATACGCAGTATTTT
TRBV9	-	-	TRBJ2-7	CASSVGASYEQYF	TGTGCCAGCAGCGTAGGGGCGAGTTACGAGCAGTACTTC
TRBV4-1	once	TRBD2	TRBJ2-7	CASSQDTSGSYEQYF	TGCGCCAGCAGCCAAGATACTAGCGGGAGCTACGAGCAGTACTTC
TRBV27	once	-	TRBJ2-7	CASSPRAAGLGRHEQYF	TGTGCCAGCAGTCCGCGGGCGGCCGGGCTAGGGAGGCACGAGCAGTACTTC
TRBV20-1	-	-	TRBJ1-5	CSASGRNNQPQHF	TGCAGTGCTTCGGGACGGAACAATCAGCCCCAGCATTTT
TRBV9	few	TRBD1	TRBJ1-5	CASSEGQGAGQPQHF	TGTGCCAGCAGCGAGGGACAGGGGGCTGGCCAGCCCCAGCATTTT
TRBV6-5	-	-	TRBJ2-3	CASYDRTLGGDTQYF	TGTGCCAGCTACGATCGGACTCTGGGGGGAGATACGCAGTATTTT
TRBV12-3/TRBV12-4	-	TRBD1	TRBJ2-3	CASSPGQGASDTQYF	TGTGCCAGCAGCCCGGGGCAGGGGGCGTCGGATACGCAGTATTTT
TRBV29-1	-	TRBD2	TRBJ2-3	CSANGLAGPSTDTQYF	TGCAGCGCTAATGGACTAGCGGGGCCTAGCACAGATACGCAGTATTTT
TRBV14	-	TRBD1	TRBJ2-4	CASSPWTGGDIQYF	TGTGCCAGCAGCCCCTGGACAGGGGGGGACATTCAGTACTTC
TRBV10-1	once	-	TRBJ1-1	CASSENRDTEAFF	TGCGCCAGCAGTGAAAACAGGGACACTGAAGCTTTCTTT
TRBV28	few	-	TRBJ2-7	CASSYGNYYEQYF	TGTGCCAGCAGTTATGGCAACTACTACGAGCAGTACTTC
TRBV7-6	-	TRBD1	TRBJ2-7	CASRSTSGGHEQYF	TGTGCCAGCAGGTCTACCTCAGGGGGCCACGAGCAGTACTTC
TRBV5-1	-	TRBD1	TRBJ1-1	CASSWGQGGVTEAFF	TGCGCCAGCAGCTGGGGACAGGGGGGGGTAACTGAAGCTTTCTTT
TRBV27	-	TRBD1	TRBJ1-2	CASRSTGDNYGYTF	TGTGCCAGCAGATCGACAGGGGACAACTATGGCTACACCTTC
TRBV29-1	-	-	TRBJ1-2	CSVPGLAGDYGYTF	TGCAGCGTTCCGGGGTTGGCGGGGGACTATGGCTACACCTTC
TRBV9	-	-	TRBJ2-3	CASSVVEGSSTDTQYF	TGTGCCAGCAGCGTAGTGGAGGGCTCAAGCACAGATACGCAGTATTTT
TRBV15	-	-	TRBJ2-3	CATREFHTDTQYF	TGTGCTACTCGAGAGTTCCACACAGATACGCAGTATTTT
TRBV6-5	-	-	TRBJ1-3	CASRGGGSGNTIYF	TGTGCCAGCAGGGGAGGGGGTTCTGGAAACACCATATATTTT
TRBV6-5	-	TRBD1	TRBJ2-7	CASSQGQNTYEQYF	TGTGCCAGCAGTCAGGGACAGAATACCTACGAGCAGTACTTC
TRBV7-9	few	-	TRBJ1-2	CASSEINIIYGYTF	TGTGCCAGCAGCGAGATAAACATAATTTATGGCTACACCTTC
TRBV3-1	once	TRBD1	TRBJ2-3	CASSPRGRGDTQYF	TGTGCCAGCAGCCCAAGGGGGCGTGGGGATACGCAGTATTTT
TRBV7-2	-	-	TRBJ2-7	CASSLEPWPSYEQYF	TGTGCCAGCAGCTTAGAACCGTGGCCCTCCTACGAGCAGTACTTC
TRBV28	few	-	TRBJ2-7	CASSIVERSYEQYF	TGTGCCAGCAGCATAGTGGAACGCTCCTACGAGCAGTACTTC
TRBV7-2	-	TRBD1	TRBJ1-2	CASSSGTGGTYGYTF	TGTGCCAGCAGCTCAGGGACAGGGGGTACCTATGGCTACACCTTC
TRBV29-1	-	-	TRBJ2-7	CSVARQNSYEQYF	TGCAGCGTTGCGCGACAGAACTCCTACGAGCAGTACTTC
TRBV7-9	few	TRBD1	TRBJ2-1	CASSFTGTAYNEQFF	TGTGCCAGCAGCTTTACCGGGACAGCCTACAATGAGCAGTTCTTC
TRBV2	-	-	TRBJ1-5	CASSGWGANQPQHF	TGTGCCAGCAGTGGATGGGGGGCTAATCAGCCCCAGCATTTT
TRBV12-3/TRBV12-4	few	-	TRBJ2-7	CASSFGGSTYEQYF	TGTGCCAGCAGTTTCGGTGGATCCACCTACGAGCAGTACTTC
TRBV6-5	-	TRBD1	TRBJ1-4	CASRGQGRVKLFF	TGTGCCAGCAGAGGACAGGGGAGGGTAAAACTGTTTTTT
TRBV6-2/TRBV6-3	-	-	TRBJ1-1	CASSYKGAFGEAFF	TGTGCCAGCAGTTACAAGGGTGCTTTTGGTGAAGCTTTCTTT
TRBV7-3	-	-	TRBJ2-1	CASSLSQASTEQFF	TGTGCCAGCAGCTTATCCCAGGCTTCCACTGAGCAGTTCTTC
TRBV6-5	few	-	TRBJ2-7	CASSYSGQSKQYF	TGTGCCAGCAGTTACTCAGGGCAGAGCAAGCAGTACTTC
TRBV4-3	-	TRBD1	TRBJ1-1	CASSQGTGPEGTEAFF	TGCGCCAGCAGCCAAGGGACAGGGCCAGAGGGCACTGAAGCTTTCTTT
TRBV7-2	-	-	TRBJ2-5	CASSSSPWGRGTQYF	TGTGCCAGCAGCTCCAGTCCGTGGGGGCGTGGGACCCAGTACTTC
TRBV2	few	-	TRBJ2-1	CASSEALRSYNEQFF	TGTGCCAGCAGTGAGGCATTACGATCCTACAATGAGCAGTTCTTC